A single sample is the source of the 9 T cell receptor beta chains below, sequenced in a study of identical twins. TCRdb reanalysed the 5' RACE reads using MiXCR and keeps one entry per CDR3 protein. The repertoire includes approximately 210,000 distinct CDR3 sequences, approximately 15% of them detected once, and 40% sits in the top ten. This same sample was also taken into another study, of T cells expressing NK-cell markers.

The material sequenced was CD8+ T cells sorted from blood. The receptors shown here come from a young woman in good health.

This clonotype was observed a handful of times. This chain uses TRBV5-1 with TRBJ2-1; 9 bases align to TRBD1. The ends lost 4 bases at V and 7 bases at J; junction bases unmatched: 9. CDR1 and CDR2 (germline): SGHRS, YFSETQ. The CDR3 spans 15 residues. CDR3 DNA: TGCGCCAGCAGCGGAAAACAGGGGGCGCGAAATGAGCAGTTCTTC. It codes for CASSGKQGARNEQFF.

This clonotype was detected many times. The rearrangement links TRBV6-5 to TRBJ2-1; D ambiguous. Trimming took off 0 bases at V and 3 bases at J, with 9 bases between the two ends. This CDR3 spans 15 amino acids. The V gene's germline CDR1 is MNHEY and CDR2 SVGAGI. The CDR3 region is CASSYSTASYNEQFF. For the CDR3, the DNA is TGTGCCAGCAGTTACTCGACGGCGAGCTACAATGAGCAGTTCTTC.

This clonotype was counted between two and nine times. V gene TRBV9 combines with J gene TRBJ2-1; the match to TRBD2 covers 11 bases. The CDR3 runs 16 residues. The junction had 1 base not matched to a gene; V was cut back by 0 bases and J by 2 bases. CDR1 is SGDLS, CDR2 YYNGEE, per germline. This CDR3 is CASSVGLAGTYNEQFF. DNA of the CDR3: TGTGCCAGCAGCGTAGGACTAGCGGGGACCTACAATGAGCAGTTCTTC.

This chain joins TRBV30 and TRBJ2-7, with D uncertain. This CDR3 has 13 residues. V dropped 6 bases and J dropped 10 bases, with 22 bases sitting between them. Germline V CDR1 and CDR2: GTSNPN, SVGIG (reference sequence). Here the CDR3 DNA reads TGTGCCTGTAAGGACGATCCGCAGCATAAACAGTACTTC. Amino acids: CACKDDPQHKQYF.

The CDR3 sequence: CAIRARLHIYEQYF. The CDR3 nucleotides are TGTGCCATCCGGGCAAGGCTCCATATCTACGAGCAGTACTTC. The rearrangement uses TRBV10-3 and TRBJ2-7; D is ambiguous. Deletions cut 8 bases from V and 3 bases from J, with 17 bases between. This CDR3 comprises 14 residues. CDR1 and CDR2 from the germline V gene are ENHRY and SYGVKD.

This rearrangement joins TRBV28 to TRBJ1-6; 10 nucleotides match TRBD1. CDR1 MDHEN and CDR2 SYDVKM come from the germline V gene. Trimming cost V 7 bases and J 9 bases; bases outside gene matches: 3. The CDR3 spans 13 residues. CDR3 bases: TGTGCCAGCACGGGACAGGGGAGTTCACCCCTCCACTTT. It translates to CASTGQGSSPLHF.

This clonotype has just a few counts. This sequence joins TRBV29-1 and TRBJ2-2, with TRBD1 as a possible D gene (5 bases). V lost 3 bases, J lost 6 bases, and 8 bases lay in between. The CDR3 extends over 12 amino acids. Germline V CDR1 and CDR2: SQVTM, ANQGSEA. This CDR3 reads CSVEAGPGELFF. DNA of the CDR3: TGCAGCGTTGAGGCAGGGCCCGGGGAGCTGTTTTTT.

The gene calls are TRBV10-3 and TRBJ2-1; unclear D gene. Looked up from germline, CDR1 is ENHRY and CDR2 is SYGVKD. This CDR3 has 13 residues. V shed 5 bases and J shed 0 bases, with 5 bases lying between them. The CDR3 here is CAISIDSYNEQFF. As DNA, the CDR3 is TGTGCCATCAGTATCGACTCCTACAATGAGCAGTTCTTC.

In this sample, this clonotype turned up many times. This chain connects TRBV12-3 or TRBV12-4 to TRBJ2-5, with D perhaps TRBD2 (5 bases). This CDR3 spans 13 amino acids. The ends were cut back, 5 bases at V and 5 bases at J, with 12 bases in the middle. CDR3 coding DNA: TGTGCCAGCAGTATTCGGACTGGGGAGACCCAGTACTTC. Amino acid sequence: CASSIRTGETQYF.